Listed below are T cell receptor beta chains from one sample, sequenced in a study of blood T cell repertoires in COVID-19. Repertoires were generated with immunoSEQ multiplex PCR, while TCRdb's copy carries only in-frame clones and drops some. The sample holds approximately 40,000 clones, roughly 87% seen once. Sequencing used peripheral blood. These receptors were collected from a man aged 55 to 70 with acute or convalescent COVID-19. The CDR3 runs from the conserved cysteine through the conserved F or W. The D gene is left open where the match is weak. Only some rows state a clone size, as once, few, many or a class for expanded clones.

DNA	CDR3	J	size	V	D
TGTGCCAGCTCGCCAGGACAGTACAATGAGCAGTTCTTC	CASSPGQYNEQFF	TRBJ2-1	NA	TRBV18	NA
TGTGCCAGCAGCCCGGTACTTCAGAGACAGAGAATGAACACTGAAGCTTTCTTT	CASSPVLQRQRMNTEAFF	TRBJ1-1	once	TRBV9	NA
TGCGCCAGCAGCCCCGACACCAGGAACACTGAAGCTTTCTTT	CASSPDTRNTEAFF	TRBJ1-1	NA	TRBV4-1	NA
TGTGCCAGCAGTCCTATAGCGGGAGCTTGGGAGACCCAGTACTTC	CASSPIAGAWETQYF	TRBJ2-5	NA	TRBV11-2	TRBD2
TGTGCCAGCAGTTTAATTAGGGGAATCAATGAGCAGTTCTTC	CASSLIRGINEQFF	TRBJ2-1	NA	TRBV5-6	NA
TGTGCCAGCAGCCTGCATCTAGCGGGAGGGTCCGATACGCAGTATTTT	CASSLHLAGGSDTQYF	TRBJ2-3	NA	TRBV28	TRBD2
TGCGCCAGCAGCTTGACCACCACGACAGGGAACACTGAAGCTTTCTTT	CASSLTTTTGNTEAFF	TRBJ1-1	NA	TRBV5-1	NA
TGTGCCATCATGCCGGGACTAGCGGGAGATGATGAGCAGTTCTTC	CAIMPGLAGDDEQFF	TRBJ2-1	NA	TRBV10-3	TRBD2
TGCGCCAGCAGTGAGTCGGGAGACAGGCGGTATGAGCAGTTCTTC	CASSESGDRRYEQFF	TRBJ2-1	NA	TRBV10-1	NA
TGTGCCAGCAGCTTAGGCTGGGGCAGCAATCAGCCCCAGCATTTT	CASSLGWGSNQPQHF	TRBJ1-5	once	TRBV11-2	NA
TGCGCCAGCAGCTACGGGACAGGGAACGGTTCACCCCTCCACTTT	CASSYGTGNGSPLHF	TRBJ1-6	NA	TRBV5-1	TRBD1
TGTGCCAGCAGCCCAGGGTACGGTCAGCCCCAGCATTTT	CASSPGYGQPQHF	TRBJ1-5	NA	TRBV7-9	NA
TGTGCCAGCAGCGCCGGACAGGGAGTATGGGAGCAGTACTTC	CASSAGQGVWEQYF	TRBJ2-7	NA	TRBV9	TRBD1
TGTGCCAGCAGCACTATCAATAGACTAGCGGGAGGGTCCTCCTACAATGAGCAGTTCTTC	CASSTINRLAGGSSYNEQFF	TRBJ2-1	few	TRBV14	TRBD2
TGTGCCAGCAGCTACACAGGGGGTGACACTGAAGCTTTCTTT	CASSYTGGDTEAFF	TRBJ1-1	once	TRBV2	TRBD1
TGCGCCAGCAGCTTGGTGGGCGAAAGTGAAAAACTGTTTTTT	CASSLVGESEKLFF	TRBJ1-4	NA	TRBV5-1	NA
TGTGCCAGCAGCTTAAGCCTTTCCGGAAACACCATATATTTT	CASSLSLSGNTIYF	TRBJ1-3	NA	TRBV11-2	NA
TGTGCTAGTGGTTTGGTATCTGGACAGGGCATGAACACTGAAGCTTTCTTT	CASGLVSGQGMNTEAFF	TRBJ1-1	once	TRBV12-5	TRBD1
TGCGCCAGCAGGGAGGACGGCAACACAGATACGCAGTATTTT	CASREDGNTDTQYF	TRBJ2-3	NA	TRBV4-3	NA
TGTGCCAGCAGGCCCGGGGTGTCACCCCTCCACTTT	CASRPGVSPLHF	TRBJ1-6	few	TRBV12-3/TRBV12-4	NA
TGTGCCAGCTCACCAGGGACAGACAACTATGGCTACACCTTC	CASSPGTDNYGYTF	TRBJ1-2	NA	TRBV18	TRBD1
TGCGCCAGCAGTGGGTACCGGGACACCCAAGAGACCCAGTACTTC	CASSGYRDTQETQYF	TRBJ2-5	once	TRBV10-1	NA
TGCGCCAGCAGCTTGGCCCCGCAGGGGCCCCAGGGCGGTGACACCTTC	CASSLAPQGPQGGDTF	TRBJ1-2	NA	TRBV5-1	NA
TGCGCCAGCAGCCCTAGCGGGGGTTACGAGCAGTACTTC	CASSPSGGYEQYF	TRBJ2-7	NA	TRBV5-1	TRBD2
TGTGCCAGTAGGCAGGGGTTACACGAGCAGTACTTC	CASRQGLHEQYF	TRBJ2-7	NA	TRBV19	NA
TGTGCCACCAGTGACCCCATGACAGGGGGCCTCGGGGGCTACACCTTC	CATSDPMTGGLGGYTF	TRBJ1-2	NA	TRBV24-1	TRBD1
TGTGCCAGCCCGACTAGCGGGTTGGAAGAGACCCAGTACTTC	CASPTSGLEETQYF	TRBJ2-5	NA	TRBV6-5	TRBD2
TGCAGCGTGGGGGCGACCCAGTACTTC	CSVGATQYF	TRBJ2-5	NA	TRBV29-1	NA
TGTGCCAGCAGCTTGGGAGGATACAATCAGCCCCAGCATTTT	CASSLGGYNQPQHF	TRBJ1-5	NA	TRBV5-5	NA
TGCGCCAGCAGCGATCGACAGGGGAGAGGCGAAAAACTGTTTTTT	CASSDRQGRGEKLFF	TRBJ1-4	NA	TRBV10-1	TRBD1
TGTGCCAGCACCCGGGGGGGTCCCGATAGCAATCAGCCCCAGCATTTT	CASTRGGPDSNQPQHF	TRBJ1-5	NA	TRBV9	NA
TGTGCCAGCAGAAAAAGCGGGGGCACAGATACGCAGTATTTT	CASRKSGGTDTQYF	TRBJ2-3	NA	TRBV6-5	TRBD2
TGTGCCATCAGAGGGACTAGCGGGAGTTTCTACAATGAGCAGTTCTTC	CAIRGTSGSFYNEQFF	TRBJ2-1	NA	TRBV10-3	TRBD2
TGTGCCAGCAGCACTGGACTAGCGGGAGGGATGAACAATGAGCAGTTCTTC	CASSTGLAGGMNNEQFF	TRBJ2-1	NA	TRBV5-4	TRBD2
TGTGCCAGCAGTCCGTATCCCCGGGAGGGCAATGAGCAGTTCTTC	CASSPYPREGNEQFF	TRBJ2-1	NA	TRBV27	TRBD2
TGTGCCAGCATCCGAGAAGCGGGAGTCACCGGGGAGCTGTTTTTT	CASIREAGVTGELFF	TRBJ2-2	NA	TRBV11-3	TRBD2
TGCAGTGCTAGTAAGGGGGCGATTGGCTACACCTTC	CSASKGAIGYTF	TRBJ1-2	once	TRBV20-1	TRBD1
TGTGCCAGCAGCCCGAATCAAGGGGTGGAAGAGACCCAGTACTTC	CASSPNQGVEETQYF	TRBJ2-5	NA	TRBV7-8	NA
TGTGCCAGCAGCTGGGGCGGGAGGGCCGAAGAGACCCAGTACTTC	CASSWGGRAEETQYF	TRBJ2-5	NA	TRBV5-4	TRBD2
TGTGCCAGCAGTTTAAACACAGGGTACCACGAGCAGTACTTC	CASSLNTGYHEQYF	TRBJ2-7	few	TRBV2	NA
TGTGCCAGCAGTAGTCAACAGTCCTACGAGCAGTACTTC	CASSSQQSYEQYF	TRBJ2-7	NA	TRBV2	NA
TGTGCCAGCAGCTTGAGGGTTAGGGCGGTAGCGGGAATGGAGCAGTTCTTC	CASSLRVRAVAGMEQFF	TRBJ2-1	NA	TRBV5-4	TRBD2
TGTGCCAGTAGTATTGTACAACCCGGGGAGCTGTTTTTT	CASSIVQPGELFF	TRBJ2-2	NA	TRBV19	NA
TGCGCCAGCAGCTTGGAGTTCGCAGGGAACACTGAAGCTTTCTTT	CASSLEFAGNTEAFF	TRBJ1-1	few	TRBV5-1	NA
TGTGCCAGCAGCTTAGGTCCCGGGACTGGATTCTTT	CASSLGPGTGFF	TRBJ1-1	NA	TRBV11-3	NA
TGTGCCAGTAGAGACATAGCGGGAGCCTACAATGAGCAGTTCTTC	CASRDIAGAYNEQFF	TRBJ2-1	NA	TRBV19	TRBD2
TGTGCCAGCAGCCAAGATCGGCCTCGACCAGGGAGCAATCAGCCCCAGCATTTT	CASSQDRPRPGSNQPQHF	TRBJ1-5	NA	TRBV3-1/TRBV3-2	NA
TGTGCCAGCAGTCGACAGGGGACTAGCGGGAGTAATGAGCAGTTCTTC	CASSRQGTSGSNEQFF	TRBJ2-1	NA	TRBV27	TRBD2
TGTGCCAGCAGTTCTCTAGCGGGACTGGCCGGGGAGCTGTTTTTT	CASSSLAGLAGELFF	TRBJ2-2	few	TRBV28	TRBD2
TGTGCCAGCTCACGTGGGACACATGAAAAACTGTTTTTT	CASSRGTHEKLFF	TRBJ1-4	NA	TRBV18	NA
TGTGCCAGCAGCAAAGCAGGCCAGCGGGAGACAGATACGCAGTATTTT	CASSKAGQRETDTQYF	TRBJ2-3	NA	TRBV5-4	TRBD2
TGTGCCAGCAGCCAAGCGGCGACAGGGGCAGATACGCAGTATTTT	CASSQAATGADTQYF	TRBJ2-3	NA	TRBV3-1/TRBV3-2	TRBD1